The 9 T cell receptor beta chains below come from one sample, sequenced in a study of control samples from healthy donors and cancer patients. Data came from immunoSEQ multiplex PCR; TCRdb stores just in-frame clones and leaves some out. This table has roughly 130,000 clones, over 75% appearing once. The specimen sequenced was blood. The receptor set was obtained from a man aged 45 to 65 in good health.

V usage is TRBV5-6 and J usage is TRBJ1-4, with 9 bases lining up with TRBD1. Germline loops: CDR1 SGHDT, CDR2 YYEEEE. The trim removed 1 base at V and 6 bases at J, leaving 4 bases unmatched. This CDR3 is built from 15 residues. The CDR3 DNA is TGTGCCAGCAGCTTGCTGGGACAGGGCCATGAAAAACTGTTTTTT. It encodes CASSLLGQGHEKLFF.

This chain uses TRBV27 with TRBJ1-5; the D is unclear. CDR3 size: 13 residues. Germline V gene sequence: CDR1 MNHEY, CDR2 SMNVEV (reference sequence). Trimming pared 1 base from V and 3 bases from J, leaving 4 bases between. The CDR3 bases are TGTGCCAGCAGTTTATTCCCCAATCAGCCCCAGCATTTT. It specifies CASSLFPNQPQHF.

The chain is built from TRBV13 and TRBJ2-3; 9 bases agree with TRBD2. The CDR3 has 16 amino acids. CDR1 and CDR2 (germline): PRHDT, FYEKMQ (reference sequence). The J segment lost 2 bases and the V segment lost 6 bases, leaving 9 bases of the junction unmatched. The CDR3 loop reads CASRTKRGAHTDTQYF. The DNA for the CDR3 is TGTGCCAGCAGGACAAAGCGGGGGGCTCACACAGATACGCAGTATTTT.

This chain connects TRBV7-9 to TRBJ2-2; D is unresolved. Germline values: CDR1 SEHNR, CDR2 FQNEAQ (reference sequence). The CDR3 is 15 amino acids. V was clipped by 1 base and J by 3 bases, with 9 bases between them. The CDR3 sequence: CASSLERTYTGELFF. As DNA, the CDR3 is TGTGCCAGCAGCTTAGAGAGGACCTACACCGGGGAGCTGTTTTTT.

The chain uses TRBV19 and TRBJ2-2; no definite D call. Trimming left V 2 bases short and J 0 bases short, with 13 bases between. CDR3 length equals 17 residues. The germline V gene encodes CDR1 LNHDA and CDR2 SQIVND (reference sequence). CDR3 in amino acids: CASSIFYGSPNTGELFF. DNA for the CDR3: TGTGCCAGTAGTATATTTTATGGATCCCCGAACACCGGGGAGCTGTTTTTT.

J is TRBJ2-1 and V is TRBV4-1, with D perhaps TRBD1 (6 bases). The CDR3 has 15 amino acids. Deletions cut 6 bases from V and 6 bases from J, with 18 bases between. In germline, CDR1 is MGHRA, CDR2 YSYEKL. The CDR3 loop reads CASSYTGIPGNEQFF. The CDR3 DNA follows: TGCGCCAGCAGTTACACAGGGATCCCGGGCAATGAGCAGTTCTTC.

The CDR3 is CASSIPKDRGRPGANVLTF. The DNA of the CDR3 is TGTGCCAGCAGCATCCCCAAGGACAGGGGGCGTCCTGGGGCCAACGTCCTGACTTTC. The chain carries TRBV9 and TRBJ2-6, with 11 bases aligning to TRBD1. Germline V gene sequence: CDR1 SGDLS, CDR2 YYNGEE. Losses at the gene ends were 4 bases for V and 2 bases for J; bases not matched to a gene: 11. CDR3 size: 19 residues.

This clone came up a few times. The chain couples TRBV4-2 to TRBJ2-1; 10 bases align to TRBD2. Germline V gives CDR1 LGHNA, CDR2 YNFKEQ. Trimming at V came to 4 bases and at J to 8 bases, leaving 8 bases not matched to a gene. CDR3 size: 15 residues. This CDR3 reads CASSPRTSGTDEQFF. CDR3 DNA sequence: TGTGCCAGCAGCCCTCGGACTAGCGGTACCGATGAGCAGTTCTTC.

The chain employs TRBV5-6 and TRBJ2-2; 15 nucleotides align to TRBD2. The CDR3 is 17 residues long. V shed 4 bases and J 1 base; nucleotides not matched to a gene: 2. Germline-derived CDR1 and CDR2 are SGHDT and YYEEEE. CDR3 sequence (DNA): TGTGCCAGCAGCGGGGGACTAGCGGGGGGGAACACCGGGGAGCTGTTTTTT. Translated: CASSGGLAGGNTGELFF.